The 8 T cell receptor beta chains below were found in one sample sequenced in a study of T cell repertoires in cytomegalovirus infection. Their antigen targets remain unknown. TCRdb re-analysed the reads in MiXCR, keeping a single row per CDR3 protein. This repertoire shows around 770,000 distinct CDR3 sequences, almost 30% found once; its top ten account for 10% to 15%. The input for sequencing was cultured CD8+ T cells from PBMCs, taken from culture after CMV antigen stimulation. These receptors originate from a human donor in good health (CMV status not recorded). Some clones in this sample may be carry-over from other donors' samples.

In its sample, this clonotype was seen a few times. The chain employs TRBV7-6 and TRBJ2-5; D is perhaps TRBD2 (5 bases). This CDR3 has 14 amino acids. Trimming shortened V by 8 bases and J by 4 bases, and 17 bases separated the two germline ends. Germline values: CDR1 SGHVS, CDR2 FNYEAQ. In nucleotides, the CDR3 is TGTGCCAGCCAACCCCAGAGGGCCGGAGAGACCCAGTACTTC. Its protein product is CASQPQRAGETQYF.

This clonotype was recorded many times. The genes are TRBV7-8 and TRBJ2-1; D gene unclear. CDR1 and CDR2 (germline): SGHVS, FQNEAQ. The V end lost 5 bases, the J end lost 0 bases, and 8 bases lay between the germline ends. The CDR3 is made up of 14 amino acids. The CDR3 spells CASSPPSSYNEQFF. The CDR3 DNA reads TGTGCCAGCAGCCCACCCAGCTCCTACAATGAGCAGTTCTTC.

This clonotype has a single count. The chain recombines TRBV29-1 with TRBJ2-1; 14 nucleotides match TRBD2. Unmatched junction bases numbered 5, after V lost 4 bases and J lost 3 bases. CDR1 SQVTM and CDR2 ANQGSEA come from the germline V gene. This CDR3 spans 16 amino acids. The CDR3 DNA reads TGCAGCGTTGGGCTGGGACTAGCGGGGGTCTACAATGAGCAGTTCTTC. It is translated as CSVGLGLAGVYNEQFF.

This sequence joins TRBV4-3 and TRBJ1-6; D is possibly TRBD1 (5 bases). The CDR3 contains 15 residues. Looked up from germline, CDR1 is LGHNA and CDR2 is YSLEER. V was clipped by 0 bases and J by 7 bases, with 10 bases between them. The DNA for the CDR3 is TGCGCCAGCAGCCAAGAAAAAGCAGGGAATTCACCCCTCCACTTT. Its translation is CASSQEKAGNSPLHF.

This clonotype was counted a single time. The genes are TRBV28 and TRBJ1-6; D call uncertain. Between the trimmed V and J ends, which lost 2 bases and 9 bases, there was a span of 20 bases. Germline V gene data show CDR1 as MDHEN and CDR2 as SYDVKM. The CDR3 consists of 17 residues. This CDR3 reads CASSLMAGPSSGSPLHF. CDR3 DNA sequence: TGTGCCAGCAGTTTAATGGCTGGGCCCAGCTCTGGTTCACCCCTCCACTTT. Using reference TRBV28 and TRBJ1-6 for the parts outside the CDR3, the full variable domain is DVKVTQSSRYLVKRTGEKVFLECVQDMDHENMFWYRQDPGLGLRLIYFSYDVKMKEKGDIPEGYSVSREKKERFSLILESASTNQTSMYLCASSLMAGPSSGSPLHFGNGTRLTVT.

Many counts were recorded for this clonotype. The rearrangement joins TRBV4-1 to TRBJ2-2; tentatively, D is TRBD2 (5 bases). Trimming removed 3 bases at V and 1 base at J, with 18 bases between. CDR1 is MGHRA, CDR2 YSYEKL, per germline. CDR3 length: 18 residues. CDR3 amino acids: CASSQELGTGVNTGELFF. The DNA for the CDR3 is TGCGCCAGCAGCCAGGAACTCGGTACCGGGGTGAACACCGGGGAGCTGTTTTTT.

As regards this clonotype: An end of the junction differs from the germline gene, which may be a read error. The chain combines TRBV2 with TRBJ1-6; D perhaps matches TRBD1 (5 bases). Per the germline V gene, CDR1 is SNHLY and CDR2 is FYNNEI. The CDR3 totals 8 residues. CDR3 protein: CASRGGPF. DNA of the CDR3: TGTGCCAGCAGGGGGGGACCCTTT.

This clonotype occurred many times. The genes are TRBV7-2 and TRBJ2-2; D tentatively fits TRBD1 or TRBD2 (6 bases each). CDR1 SGHTA and CDR2 FQGNSA come from the germline V gene. The CDR3 covers 13 residues. Between the trimmed V and J ends, which lost 5 bases and 12 bases, there was a span of 16 bases. The CDR3 region has the DNA TGTGCCAGCAGCCCAATCCTAGGGGGGAAGCTGTTTTTT. Encoded protein: CASSPILGGKLFF.